This TCR beta chain was retrieved from a study of neurological immune-mediated disorders. Findings and limits, study-wide: The most TCR clonal expansion was seen in HTLV-1-associated myelopathy, whereas the least was seen in multiple sclerosis, below the level in healthy controls.

TCRdb reanalysed the 5' RACE reads using MiXCR and keeps one entry per CDR3 protein. This table has 49,000 or so distinct CDR3 sequences, 4% to 5.5% appearing once. Trimming took 0 bases from V and 0 from J, leaving 6 bases between them. Per the germline V gene, CDR1 is DFQATT and CDR2 is SNEGSKA (reference sequence). There are 14 residues in the CDR3. This clonotype was seen many times. Its antigen is not known. The rearrangement links TRBV20-1 to TRBJ2-1; no firm D call. The specimen was PBMCs. This TCR derives from a woman aged 55 to 70 with multiple sclerosis. Here the CDR3 reads CSARDSGSYNEQFF. The CDR3 nucleotides read TGCAGTGCTAGAGATTCCGGCTCCTACAATGAGCAGTTCTTC.